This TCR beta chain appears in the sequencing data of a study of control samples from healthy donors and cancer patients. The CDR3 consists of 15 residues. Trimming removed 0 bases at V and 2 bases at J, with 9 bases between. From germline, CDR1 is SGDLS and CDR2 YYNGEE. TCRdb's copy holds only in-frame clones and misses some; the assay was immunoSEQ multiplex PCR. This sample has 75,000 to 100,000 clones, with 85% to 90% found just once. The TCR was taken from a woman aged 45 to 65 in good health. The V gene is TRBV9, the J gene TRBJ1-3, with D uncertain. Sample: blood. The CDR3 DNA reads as TGTGCCAGCAGCGTAGGTCCCGGGCCTGGAAACACCATATATTTT. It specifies CASSVGPGPGNTIYF.